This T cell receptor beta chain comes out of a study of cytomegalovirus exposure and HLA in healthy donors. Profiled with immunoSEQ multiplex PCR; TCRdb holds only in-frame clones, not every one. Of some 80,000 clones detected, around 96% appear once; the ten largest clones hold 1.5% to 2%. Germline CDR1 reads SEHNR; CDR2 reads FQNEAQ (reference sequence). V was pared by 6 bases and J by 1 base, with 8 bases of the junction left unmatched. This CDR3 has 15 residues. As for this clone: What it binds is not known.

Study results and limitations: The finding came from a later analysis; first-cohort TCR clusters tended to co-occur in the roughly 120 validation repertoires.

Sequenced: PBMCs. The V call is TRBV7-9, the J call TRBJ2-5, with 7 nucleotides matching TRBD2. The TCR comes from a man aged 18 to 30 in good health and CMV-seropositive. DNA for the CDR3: TGTGCCAGCAGGCCGTTGGGGAGGGGCCAAGAGACCCAGTACTTC. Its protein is CASRPLGRGQETQYF.